One sample yielded the 8 T cell receptor beta chains listed below, sequenced in a study of T cells in Graves' hyperthyroidism and ophthalmopathy. From RNA transcripts, TCR beta CDR3 regions were amplified. When the TCR CDR3 underwent first-round RT-PCR, the HTBI primer set was used. Via MiXCR, TCRdb re-called the multiplex PCR reads, giving one row per CDR3 protein. The sample records around 340,000 distinct CDR3 sequences, roughly 23% being singletons. Sequencing was carried out using blood. The receptors derive from a woman between 45 and 65 years old with Graves' hyperthyroidism.

This clonotype was counted ten times or more. This chain joins TRBV12-3 or TRBV12-4 and TRBJ1-1; D call uncertain. The CDR3 covers 13 residues. Trimming took 2 bases from V and 4 from J, leaving 8 bases between them. CDR3 in DNA: TGTGCCAGCAGTTTAAAGATAGTCACTGAAGCTTTCTTT. Translation gives CASSLKIVTEAFF.

To note about this clonotype: An end of the junction does not agree with germline; a read error may underlie this. J is TRBJ2-1 and V is TRBV3-1; 10 bases agree with TRBD2. The CDR3 spans 15 residues. Germline V gene data show CDR1 as LGHDT and CDR2 as YNNKEL (reference sequence). The CDR3 sequence is CAGSLPLAGVNEQFF. The CDR3 nucleotides read TGTGCCGGCAGCCTCCCGCTAGCGGGAGTCAATGAGCAGTTCTTC.

This clonotype was counted a few times. This chain joins TRBV2 and TRBJ2-2; no definite D call. This CDR3 is built from 14 residues. Germline CDR1 SNHLY, CDR2 FYNNEI. V lost 8 bases, J lost 0 bases, and 10 bases lay in between. The CDR3 region is CASLDSSNTGELFF. Here the CDR3 DNA reads TGTGCCAGCCTAGACTCATCGAACACCGGGGAGCTGTTTTTT.

This clonotype has more than one count but fewer than ten. The rearrangement links TRBV20-1 to TRBJ1-1; 10 bases align to TRBD1. CDR1 and CDR2 (germline): DFQATT, SNEGSKA (reference sequence). V shed 5 bases and J 0 bases; nucleotides not matched to a gene: 9. The CDR3 runs to 16 residues. Here the CDR3 reads CSAPPGQGRVNTEAFF. In nucleotides, the CDR3 is TGCAGTGCTCCTCCGGGACAGGGGCGGGTGAACACTGAAGCTTTCTTT.

At least ten counts were recorded for this clonotype. The J gene is TRBJ2-7, the V gene TRBV5-1; D is possibly TRBD1 (7 bases). Germline CDR1 is SGHRS and CDR2 is YFSETQ. The CDR3 totals 16 residues. V was clipped by 0 bases and J by 2 bases, with 15 bases between them. The DNA for the CDR3 is TGCGCCAGCAGCTTGGGGAGGGGGCAGGTTCCCTACGAGCAGTACTTC. Protein product: CASSLGRGQVPYEQYF.

This chain connects TRBV7-3 to TRBJ1-1, with TRBD1 as a possible D gene (6 bases). CDR3 length equals 13 residues. From germline, CDR1 is SGHTA and CDR2 FQGTGA. Trimming removed 5 bases at V and 6 bases at J, with 13 bases between. Written as DNA, the CDR3 is TGTGCCAGCAGCCGCTACAGGGACGCTGAAGCTTTCTTT. The encoded protein is CASSRYRDAEAFF. The whole variable domain, remainder taken from reference TRBV7-3 and TRBJ1-1, is GAGVSQTPSNKVTEKGKYVELRCDPISGHTALYWYRQSLGQGPEFLIYFQGTGAADDSGLPNDRFFAVRPEGSVSTLKIQRTERGDSAVYLCASSRYRDAEAFFGQGTRLTVV.

Ten or more counts support this clonotype. J is TRBJ2-1 and V is TRBV20-1; D unresolved. The CDR3 runs 14 residues. Trimming removed 2 bases from V and 0 bases from J, with 8 bases in between. Germline V gene data show CDR1 as DFQATT and CDR2 as SNEGSKA (reference sequence). CDR3 region: CSARRASSYNEQFF. The CDR3 DNA reads TGCAGTGCTAGACGGGCCAGCTCCTACAATGAGCAGTTCTTC.

CDR3: CASSLEWRSGANVLTF. The CDR3 DNA sequence: TGTGCCAGCAGCTTAGAATGGCGGTCTGGGGCCAACGTCCTGACTTTC. The chain employs TRBV13 and TRBJ2-6, with D uncertain. The ends were cut back, 1 base at V and 1 base at J, with 8 bases in the middle. This CDR3 spans 16 amino acids. Germline values: CDR1 PRHDT, CDR2 FYEKMQ (reference sequence). Drawing the rest from reference TRBV13 and TRBJ2-6, the complete variable domain is AAGVIQSPRHLIKEKRETATLKCYPIPRHDTVYWYQQGPGQDPQFLISFYEKMQSDKGSIPDRFSAQQFSDYHSELNMSSLELGDSALYFCASSLEWRSGANVLTFGAGSRLTVL.